These 13 T cell receptor beta chains originate from one sample sequenced in a study of STAT5B mutations in CD4+ large granular lymphocyte leukemia. Sequencing was performed with immunoSEQ multiplex PCR; in TCRdb, only in-frame clones are kept and a portion is missing. Among around 33,000 clones listed, more than 55% were seen once. Sequenced: CD4+ T cells from blood buffy coats. Every receptor here comes from a human donor in good health.

The chain employs TRBV4-3 and TRBJ2-2; D tentatively fits TRBD1 or TRBD2 (5 bases each). V was pared by 3 bases and J by 6 bases, with 11 bases between. CDR1 LGHNA and CDR2 YSLEER come from the germline V gene. This CDR3 region has 14 residues. DNA for the CDR3: TGCGCCAGCAGCCAGGGACCCGGGGCCGGGGAGCTGTTTTTT. It codes for CASSQGPGAGELFF.

V usage is TRBV6-5 and J usage is TRBJ1-1, with D tentatively TRBD1 (5 bases). The CDR3 has 13 residues. Germline V gene data show CDR1 as MNHEY and CDR2 as SVGAGI. The germline V and J ends were trimmed by 9 bases and 2 bases, with 13 bases remaining between them. This CDR3 reads CASSDRQNTEAFF. CDR3 bases: TGTGCCAGTTCTGACAGACAAAACACTGAAGCTTTCTTT.

The chain recombines TRBV4-1 with TRBJ1-4; D remains ambiguous. V lost 1 base and J 7 bases, leaving 19 bases between the germline ends. CDR1 is MGHRA, CDR2 YSYEKL, per germline. The CDR3 consists of 17 residues. Here the CDR3 reads CASSQGPAQSLIEKLFF. For the CDR3, the DNA is TGCGCCAGCAGCCAAGGACCCGCGCAGTCCTTAATTGAAAAACTGTTTTTT.

The chain carries TRBV5-1 and TRBJ2-3, with 16 bases lining up with TRBD2. The CDR3 runs to 20 residues. V shed 4 bases and J 2 bases; nucleotides not matched to a gene: 13. Germline-derived CDR1 and CDR2 are SGHRS and YFSETQ. CDR3 nucleotides: TGCGCCAGCAGCCCGAGAGGGACTAGCGGGGGGGCCCATGTCACAGATACGCAGTATTTT. Its translation is CASSPRGTSGGAHVTDTQYF.

The J gene is TRBJ2-5, the V gene TRBV28; D uncertain. Germline assignment: CDR1 MDHEN and CDR2 SYDVKM. This CDR3 has 13 amino acids. V lost 3 bases to trimming and J lost 5 bases, with 10 bases between them. CDR3 coding DNA: TGTGCCAGCAGTTTTATGGTGTCGGAGACCCAGTACTTC. Its translation is CASSFMVSETQYF.

The rearrangement links TRBV5-1 to TRBJ2-5; TRBD1 agrees at 7 bases. The V gene end was trimmed by 2 bases and the J gene end by 4 bases; junction bases not matched to a gene: 5. This CDR3 is 14 amino acids long. Germline lookup yields CDR1 SGHRS and CDR2 YFSETQ. The CDR3 coding sequence is TGCGCCAGCAGCTTAAAGGGGGCGGGAGAGACCCAGTACTTC. It encodes CASSLKGAGETQYF.

The genes are TRBV9 and TRBJ1-2; D ambiguous. This CDR3 comprises 12 residues. CDR1 and CDR2 from the germline V gene are SGDLS and YYNGEE. V was pared by 8 bases and J by 0 bases, with 8 bases between. CDR3 DNA: TGTGCCAGTGGGGTCACTAACTATGGCTACACCTTC. Its protein product is CASGVTNYGYTF.

CDR3 residues: CASTPTGLMNTEAFF. The CDR3 DNA reads TGTGCCAGTACCCCAACGGGGCTCATGAACACTGAAGCTTTCTTT. The chain has TRBV19 and TRBJ1-1; TRBD1 might be the D (5 bases). The germline gives CDR1 LNHDA, CDR2 SQIVND (reference sequence). V lost 7 bases to trimming and J lost 0 bases, with 15 bases between them. There are 15 residues in the CDR3.

The genes are TRBV5-1 and TRBJ2-2, with no clear D. Trimming left V 4 bases short and J 5 bases short, with 15 bases between. The CDR3 length is 15 residues. Germline assignment: CDR1 SGHRS and CDR2 YFSETQ. CDR3 region: CASSPRIPRTGELFF. CDR3 nucleotides: TGCGCCAGCAGCCCCCGCATTCCCCGGACCGGGGAGCTGTTTTTT.

V usage is TRBV19 and J usage is TRBJ2-5; 16 bases map to TRBD2. After removal of 3 bases from V and 7 bases from J, the junction contained 8 bases not matched to a gene. The CDR3 loop spans 17 amino acids. Looked up from germline, CDR1 is LNHDA and CDR2 is SQIVND (reference sequence). In DNA, the CDR3 is TGTGCCAGTAGTATCGCCGGGACTAGCGGGGGGGGGTGGACCCAGTACTTC. Translating it yields CASSIAGTSGGGWTQYF.

The genes are TRBV5-4 and TRBJ2-5; TRBD1 matches 8 bases. This CDR3 contains 13 residues. V lost 5 bases to trimming and J lost 4 bases; unmatched junction nucleotides: 4. CDR1 SGHNT and CDR2 YYREEE come from the germline V gene (reference sequence). CDR3 sequence reads: CASRRQGRETQYF. In nucleotides, the CDR3 is TGTGCCAGCAGGCGACAGGGGCGAGAGACCCAGTACTTC.

The gene calls are TRBV15 and TRBJ1-2, with 7 bases matching TRBD1. From germline, CDR1 is LNHNV and CDR2 YYDKDF (reference sequence). V lost 2 bases to trimming and J lost 4 bases; unmatched junction nucleotides: 7. This CDR3 has 15 amino acids. The DNA for the CDR3 is TGTGCCACCAGCAGATCGACAGGGTTCTTCTATGGCTACACCTTC. Amino acids: CATSRSTGFFYGYTF.

This clone was detected a few times. The genes are TRBV13 and TRBJ2-1; the D gene is possibly TRBD2 (6 bases). The germline V and J ends were trimmed by 0 bases and 10 bases, with 7 bases remaining between them. The CDR3 is made up of 12 amino acids. CDR1 is PRHDT, CDR2 FYEKMQ, per germline (reference sequence). CDR3 residues: CASSLGGGEQFF. The CDR3 DNA reads TGTGCCAGCAGCTTAGGAGGAGGGGAGCAGTTCTTC. The full variable domain, in which reference TRBV13 and TRBJ2-1 provide the parts outside the CDR3, is AAGVIQSPRHLIKEKRETATLKCYPIPRHDTVYWYQQGPGQDPQFLISFYEKMQSDKGSIPDRFSAQQFSDYHSELNMSSLELGDSALYFCASSLGGGEQFFGPGTRLTVL.